Shown below are 24 T cell receptor beta chains from a single sample sequenced in a study of blood T cell repertoires in COVID-19 (dated by TCRdb to about 2020). The receptor library was made with the immunoSEQ multiplex PCR assay. Imported from immuneACCESS, the table was reduced by TCRdb to in-frame sequences with V and J called. These copies leave out some clones; in studies compared against another copy, an unresolved V gene accounts for under half, and the cause of the remainder is not known. The sample table lists 75,000 to 95,000 clones, approximately 78% of them with a count of one. The ten largest clones add up to 27% of the sample. The sample comprised peripheral blood. The receptor set was obtained from a human donor in a cohort sampled during active COVID-19.

The chain uses TRBV7-2 and TRBJ2-1, with D tentatively TRBD2 (5 bases). Between the trimmed V and J ends, which lost 1 base and 4 bases, there was a span of 8 bases. Germline CDR1 and CDR2: SGHTA and FQGNSA. There are 14 residues in the CDR3. CDR3 sequence (DNA): TGTGCCAGCAGCTTAGGCGGGCCTTACAATGAGCAGTTCTTC. Protein: CASSLGGPYNEQFF.

This chain uses TRBV4-1 with TRBJ2-1; 9 bases map to TRBD2. Germline CDR1 is MGHRA and CDR2 is YSYEKL. The CDR3 length is 14 residues. Germline trimming cut 1 base from V and 7 bases from J; bases unmatched to any gene: 2. CDR3 in amino acids: CASSQVGLANEQFF. CDR3 DNA sequence: TGCGCCAGCAGCCAAGTGGGACTAGCAAATGAGCAGTTCTTC.

CDR3: CASSLSPQTGVSQETQYF. The CDR3 DNA reads as TGTGCCAGCAGCCTATCTCCCCAGACAGGGGTAAGCCAAGAGACCCAGTACTTC. This chain joins TRBV5-5 and TRBJ2-5, with TRBD1 matching 8 bases. The CDR3 spans 18 residues. With V trimmed by 4 bases and J by 1 base, 15 bases remained unmatched. Germline values: CDR1 SGHKS, CDR2 YYEKEE (reference sequence).

This clone was seen a single time. The chain uses TRBV5-6 and TRBJ2-7, with D perhaps TRBD1 (6 bases). The germline gives CDR1 SGHDT, CDR2 YYEEEE. This CDR3 has 16 amino acids. The V end was cut by 3 bases, the J end by 1 base, with 17 bases between. The CDR3 DNA reads as TGTGCCAGCAGCTCTCCTGGGGGCCGAGGATCCTACGAGCAGTACTTC. It encodes CASSSPGGRGSYEQYF.

This clone came up once. The gene calls are TRBV7-9 and TRBJ1-6; TRBD1 matches at 10 bases. The CDR3 has 16 residues. Trimming at V came to 5 bases and at J to 5 bases, leaving 6 bases not matched to a gene. Germline V gives CDR1 SEHNR, CDR2 FQNEAQ (reference sequence). CDR3 bases: TGTGCCAGCAGCCAACCCGGGACAGGGGATAATTCACCCCTCCACTTT. It encodes CASSQPGTGDNSPLHF.

The table lists this clone with a count of one. The chain employs TRBV25-1 and TRBJ2-5; 8 bases map to TRBD2. CDR1 and CDR2 (germline): MGHDK, SYGVNS. The CDR3 loop spans 15 amino acids. J lost 4 bases, V lost 3 bases, and 7 bases had no gene match. In DNA form, the CDR3 reads TGTGCCAGCAGTGACCCGGGGGGGCGTCGAGAGACCCAGTACTTC. The encoded protein is CASSDPGGRRETQYF.

This clone has a handful of counts. The genes are TRBV5-1 and TRBJ1-6, with D tentatively TRBD1 (5 bases). Trimming shortened V by 5 bases and J by 7 bases, and 13 bases separated the two germline ends. CDR3 length equals 14 residues. Germline CDR1 reads SGHRS; CDR2 reads YFSETQ. This chain's CDR3 is CASSSGQRNSPLHF. The CDR3 region has the DNA TGCGCCAGCAGTTCCGGACAAAGAAATTCACCCCTCCACTTT.

V is TRBV10-3 and J is TRBJ2-1, with D maybe TRBD1 (6 bases). The V gene's germline CDR1 is ENHRY and CDR2 SYGVKD. The CDR3 is 15 residues long. V lost 2 bases and J 8 bases, leaving 16 bases between the germline ends. CDR3 residues: CAISEGGAELDEQFF. The CDR3 DNA reads TGTGCCATCAGTGAGGGGGGCGCGGAATTGGATGAGCAGTTCTTC.

This chain joins TRBV10-1 and TRBJ2-2; 11 bases match TRBD1. The J segment lost 5 bases and the V segment lost 2 bases, leaving 4 bases of the junction unmatched. The germline CDR1 and CDR2 sequences are WNHNN and SYGVQD (reference sequence). This CDR3 has 16 amino acids. The CDR3 protein is CASSEGTGGWTGELFF. CDR3 nucleotide sequence: TGCGCCAGCAGTGAGGGGACAGGGGGATGGACCGGGGAGCTGTTTTTT.

J is TRBJ2-1 and V is TRBV9; TRBD2 aligns across 11 bases. CDR3 size: 14 residues. CDR1 is SGDLS and CDR2 is YYNGEE in the germline V gene. The ends lost 3 bases at V and 7 bases at J; junction bases unmatched: 3. The CDR3 protein is CASSDSGGANEQFF. The CDR3 bases are TGTGCCAGCAGCGATAGCGGGGGGGCAAATGAGCAGTTCTTC.

The V and J genes are TRBV27 and TRBJ2-7; tentatively, D is TRBD1 (5 bases). The CDR3 extends over 14 amino acids. Germline V gene lookup returns CDR1 MNHEY and CDR2 SMNVEV (reference sequence). The ends were cut back, 0 bases at V and 2 bases at J, with 8 bases in the middle. This CDR3 reads CASSLSGPAYEQYF. The CDR3 DNA follows: TGTGCCAGCAGTTTATCGGGGCCGGCCTACGAGCAGTACTTC.

V usage is TRBV6-5 and J usage is TRBJ2-7; 7 bases are a match to TRBD1. The CDR3 has 14 amino acids. Trimming cost V 5 bases and J 4 bases; bases outside gene matches: 8. The germline V gene has CDR1 MNHEY and CDR2 SVGAGI. CDR3 sequence: CASSTGALLYEQYF. The CDR3 DNA is TGTGCCAGCAGTACAGGGGCTTTACTTTACGAGCAGTACTTC.

CDR3 region: CASSYEGSNQPQHF. The CDR3, as DNA: TGTGCCAGCAGTTACGAGGGAAGCAATCAGCCCCAGCATTTT. The genes are TRBV6-6 and TRBJ1-5; D call uncertain. Trimming stripped 2 bases from V and 1 base from J, with 6 bases between. This CDR3 region has 14 residues. Germline CDR1 and CDR2: MNHNY and SVGAGI (reference sequence).

This chain uses TRBV6-1 with TRBJ1-4; 8 bases match TRBD1. Trimming removed 2 bases from V and 7 bases from J; junction bases left unmatched: 9. The germline gives CDR1 MNHNS, CDR2 SASEGT. The CDR3 consists of 16 residues. CDR3 region: CASSERTGRVGEKLFF. The CDR3 DNA reads as TGTGCCAGCAGTGAAAGGACAGGGCGGGTCGGTGAAAAACTGTTTTTT.

This clone was counted only a few times. The chain joins TRBV4-1 to TRBJ2-1; the match to TRBD2 covers 11 bases. The CDR3 is 15 amino acids. V lost 0 bases to trimming and J lost 6 bases; unmatched junction nucleotides: 1. CDR1 is MGHRA, CDR2 YSYEKL, per germline. The CDR3 sequence: CASSQEGTSGNEQFF. The CDR3 nucleotides are TGCGCCAGCAGCCAAGAGGGGACTAGCGGCAATGAGCAGTTCTTC.

This chain joins TRBV6-5 and TRBJ2-7; D might be TRBD1 (6 bases). CDR1 MNHEY and CDR2 SVGAGI come from the germline V gene. This CDR3 has 14 residues. V dropped 7 bases and J dropped 0 bases, with 13 bases sitting between them. The CDR3 nucleotides are TGTGCCAGCATGGGGACATCCTTCTCCTACGAGCAGTACTTC. It is translated as CASMGTSFSYEQYF.

This chain connects TRBV9 to TRBJ2-1; TRBD2 matches 7 bases. CDR1 SGDLS and CDR2 YYNGEE come from the germline V gene. Trimming removed 0 bases from V and 6 bases from J; junction bases left unmatched: 6. The CDR3 runs to 15 residues. In DNA, the CDR3 is TGTGCCAGCAGCGTAGGAGGCCTAGCGGCCAATGAGCAGTTCTTC. Its protein is CASSVGGLAANEQFF. Full variable domain (outside the CDR3, taken from reference TRBV9 and TRBJ2-1): DSGVTQTPKHLITATGQRVTLRCSPRSGDLSVYWYQQSLDQGLQFLIQYYNGEERAKGNILERFSAQQFPDLHSELNLSSLELGDSALYFCASSVGGLAANEQFFGPGTRLTVL.

This clone has a single count. This rearrangement joins TRBV2 to TRBJ2-1, with TRBD1 identical over 8 bases. Germline CDR1 SNHLY, CDR2 FYNNEI. This CDR3 contains 15 residues. V was clipped by 6 bases and J by 0 bases; unmatched bases: 4. The CDR3: CASRDRDLSYNEQFF. The CDR3, as DNA: TGTGCCAGCAGGGACAGGGATCTCTCCTACAATGAGCAGTTCTTC.

This clone was seen many times. V and J are TRBV19 and TRBJ2-7; 9 nucleotides line up with TRBD1. The germline gives CDR1 LNHDA, CDR2 SQIVND (reference sequence). This CDR3 region has 15 residues. Germline trimming cut 1 base from V and 6 bases from J; bases unmatched to any gene: 7. CDR3: CASSIGTGELFEQYF. Written as DNA, the CDR3 is TGTGCCAGTAGTATAGGGACAGGGGAGTTGTTCGAGCAGTACTTC.

The chain combines TRBV14 with TRBJ1-2; no definite D call. V lost 4 bases, J lost 8 bases, and 14 bases lay in between. Germline V gene data show CDR1 as SGHDN and CDR2 as FVKESK. The CDR3 loop spans 13 amino acids. The CDR3 region has the DNA TGTGCCAGCAGCCCGATATTCGCAGGAGGCTACACCTTC. Translating gives CASSPIFAGGYTF.

The chain is built from TRBV29-1 and TRBJ1-1; D possibly corresponds to TRBD1 (5 bases). This CDR3 spans 14 amino acids. Germline V gives CDR1 SQVTM, CDR2 ANQGSEA. The V end lost 3 bases, the J end lost 5 bases, and 16 bases lay between the germline ends. The CDR3, as DNA: TGCAGCGTTGACGGGAGTGGGGGTAAGACTGAAGCTTTCTTT. Protein product: CSVDGSGGKTEAFF.

The chain links TRBV4-1 to TRBJ2-2; possible D gene TRBD2, 6 bases. The length of the CDR3 is 13 residues. The germline CDR1 and CDR2 sequences are MGHRA and YSYEKL. With 4 bases removed from V and 3 bases from J, the gap between germline ends came to 6 bases. CDR3 region: CASSRGDTGELFF. Here the CDR3 DNA reads TGCGCCAGCAGCCGGGGGGACACCGGGGAGCTGTTTTTT.

The DNA for the CDR3 is TGCGCCAGCAGCCAAGGAGGGTACGAGCAGTACTTC. Amino acids: CASSQGGYEQYF. The chain employs TRBV4-1 and TRBJ2-7, with D tentatively TRBD2 (5 bases). The germline V gene encodes CDR1 MGHRA and CDR2 YSYEKL. V lost 1 base, J lost 4 bases, and 5 bases lay in between. The CDR3 has 12 amino acids.

The V gene is TRBV4-1, the J gene TRBJ2-7; 9 nucleotides match TRBD2. The CDR3 contains 15 residues. V lost 0 bases to trimming and J lost 5 bases; unmatched junction nucleotides: 5. CDR1 and CDR2 from the germline V gene are MGHRA and YSYEKL. CDR3 bases: TGCGCCAGCAGCCAAGAGGAGCGGGGGGCCGACGAGCAGTACTTC. Translation gives CASSQEERGADEQYF.